This TCR beta chain was obtained from a study of shared T cell receptors in the human thymus. Profiling relied on immunoSEQ multiplex PCR, and the TCRdb table lists in-frame clones only, not all of them. The table lists approximately 490,000 clones, roughly 74% of them singletons, with more than 0.01% in the top ten. These data were also filed under a second study, of human thymus T cells. That source reports: In unrelated individuals, thymic repertoires overlapped highly, according to related research.

The clonotype comes from a boy under two years old with a congenital heart defect. The sample taken for sequencing was thymocytes.

CDR3 nucleotides: TGTGCCAGCAGTTACTCGAAGGGGGCCCGACCGCTGTTTTTT. This sequence encodes CASSYSKGARPLFF. This chain connects TRBV6-7 to TRBJ1-4; the match to TRBD1 covers 7 bases. TRBV6-7 is an open reading frame whose function is uncertain. Germline trimming cut 0 bases from V and 14 bases from J; bases unmatched to any gene: 9. CDR3 length: 14 residues.